The clone carrying this TCR beta chain occurred a few times. Antigen specificity is unknown. The CDR3 is 13 amino acids. The germline V gene encodes CDR1 KGHSH and CDR2 LQKENI. V gave up 7 bases and J gave up 1 base; unmatched junction bases: 3. This sample is drawn from a study of beta chain features in type 1 diabetes. Study findings and constraints: Type 1 diabetes patients had fewer VDJ junction insertions and more deletions.

The investigators reverse transcribed all of the isolated RNA, so they sequenced expressed TCRB transcripts. Here immunoSEQ multiplex PCR was the method, and the copy in TCRdb shows in-frame clones only, minus some. The profile shows hundreds of thousands of clones, roughly 16% of them singletons. Sequencing was done on a sample of naive CD4+ T cells from blood. This receptor was obtained from a man aged 18 to 29 in good health. V and J are TRBV18 and TRBJ2-7, with 8 positions matching TRBD2. CDR3 DNA: TGTGCCAGCTTTAGCGGGGCTTCCTACGAGCAGTACTTC. It specifies CASFSGASYEQYF.